This TCR beta chain comes out of a study of shared clonotypes between healthy human individuals. Findings and limits, study-wide: The study generally estimated greater richness for naive than memory subsets.

The method was immunoSEQ multiplex PCR; TCRdb's version includes in-frame clones alone and lacks a portion of them. Here the sample spans 2,500,000 or so clones, under 95% being singletons. Concerning this clone: Its specificity is unknown.

The healthy adult donors were HIV-negative and reported no recent acute infections or vaccinations. Germline V gene lookup returns CDR1 SGDLS and CDR2 YYNGEE. Trimming took 3 bases from V and 5 from J; bases not matched to a gene: 21. The CDR3 totals 19 residues. The TCR sequence derives from a man aged 18 to 30 in good health. Some clones in this sample may be carry-over from other donors' samples. Sequenced: naive CD4+ T cells from PBMCs. The subset here: CD45RA+ positively selected. The rearrangement joins TRBV9 to TRBJ2-7; 9 bases align to TRBD2. CDR3 amino acids: CASSAPRTSVGTGSDEQYF. CDR3 nucleotide sequence: TGTGCCAGCAGCGCCCCCAGGACTAGCGTGGGGACCGGCTCGGACGAGCAGTACTTC.